A single T cell receptor beta chain is shown here with its context. Its specificity is not known. The data stem from a study of radiation and T cells in renal cell carcinoma. About the research overall: Nephrectomy followed 15 Gy stereotactic body radiation by 4 weeks. General observations from the study: Top tumor clonotypes rose in blood 2 weeks post-radiation, then contracted.

Time point meaning: blood 2 weeks post-SBRT. As to treatment: 15 Gy SBRT to primary tumor, nephrectomy 4 weeks later. The patient's renal cell carcinoma had clear cell pathology. This table comes from immunoSEQ multiplex PCR, and its TCRdb copy is limited to in-frame clones, with some not included. The repertoire holds tens of thousands of clones, with approximately 86% as singletons. V shed 0 bases and J 12 bases; nucleotides not matched to a gene: 12. Germline V CDR1 and CDR2: SGHRS, YFSETQ. The CDR3 loop spans 15 amino acids. V usage is TRBV5-1 and J usage is TRBJ2-7; 10 nucleotides line up with TRBD2. The sample consisted of blood, taken from a patient whose treatment included radiotherapy and nephrectomy. The receptor was isolated from a woman between 45 and 60 years old with renal cell carcinoma. The CDR3 reads CASSLEPGTSAQGYF. The DNA of the CDR3 is TGCGCCAGCAGCTTGGAGCCCGGGACTAGCGCCCAGGGGTACTTC.